A single sample is the source of the 21 T cell receptor beta chains below, sequenced in a study of blood T cell repertoires in COVID-19. Sequencing used immunoSEQ multiplex PCR; TCRdb keeps in-frame clones, though not all of them. The repertoire holds a few hundred thousand clones, with 65% to 90% as singletons. The specimen was peripheral blood. Receptors were obtained from a man aged 40-50 years who had recovered from COVID-19.

The chain uses TRBV27 and TRBJ2-3; possible D gene TRBD2, 5 bases. Germline CDR1 and CDR2: MNHEY and SMNVEV (reference sequence). The CDR3 totals 14 residues. The V end lost 8 bases, the J end lost 5 bases, and 17 bases lay between the germline ends. The CDR3 DNA reads TGTGCCAGCCTACATTGGACTCTTGGAGATACGCAGTATTTT. It translates to CASLHWTLGDTQYF.

The V gene is TRBV9, the J gene TRBJ2-1; TRBD1 might be the D (6 bases). V was shortened by 1 base and J by 15 bases, with 17 bases between the two germline ends. CDR1 is SGDLS and CDR2 is YYNGEE in the germline V gene. The CDR3 totals 13 residues. CDR3 bases: TGTGCCAGCAGCGTATCCCAGGGGTTGGTGCGGTTCTTC. Protein sequence: CASSVSQGLVRFF.

The V gene is TRBV10-3, the J gene TRBJ2-5; the match to TRBD2 covers 7 bases. Per the germline V gene, CDR1 is ENHRY and CDR2 is SYGVKD. V trimming: 0 bases; J trimming: 5 bases; junction bases outside the gene matches: 3. CDR3 length equals 14 residues. Here the CDR3 reads CAISESSGEETQYF. The DNA for the CDR3 is TGTGCCATCAGTGAGTCGAGCGGGGAGGAGACCCAGTACTTC.

The V and J genes are TRBV30 and TRBJ2-1; a weak D match, TRBD2 (6 bases). This CDR3 spans 13 amino acids. CDR1 is GTSNPN, CDR2 SVGIG, per germline (reference sequence). The V end was cut by 7 bases, the J end by 0 bases, with 10 bases between. CDR3: CAYLAVSYNEQFF. The DNA of the CDR3 is TGTGCCTACTTAGCGGTCTCCTACAATGAGCAGTTCTTC.

The chain is built from TRBV13 and TRBJ2-1, with D possibly TRBD2 on 5 matching bases. Trimming took 3 bases from V and 7 from J, leaving 13 bases between them. CDR1 PRHDT and CDR2 FYEKMQ come from the germline V gene (reference sequence). The CDR3 runs 14 residues. CDR3 DNA sequence: TGTGCCAGCAGCTTCCGGGGAATCGGGAATGAGCAGTTCTTC. It is translated as CASSFRGIGNEQFF.

This clone was seen once. The chain links TRBV19 to TRBJ1-6, with 9 bases matching TRBD1. J was trimmed by 7 bases and V by 5 bases; bases with no gene match: 6. There are 15 residues in the CDR3. The germline V gene encodes CDR1 LNHDA and CDR2 SQIVND (reference sequence). CDR3 sequence (DNA): TGTGCCAGTAGTGGAAGGACAGGGGTAAATTCACCCCTCCACTTT. This translates into CASSGRTGVNSPLHF.

The chain carries TRBV12-5 and TRBJ1-2; TRBD1 matches 12 bases. The CDR3 extends over 18 amino acids. Germline-derived CDR1 and CDR2 are LGHNT and FRNRAP. With V trimmed by 5 bases and J by 8 bases, 18 bases remained unmatched. CDR3 in amino acids: CASGPTGTGGFLQLGYTF. Here the CDR3 DNA reads TGTGCTAGTGGTCCGACCGGGACAGGGGGCTTTCTCCAATTAGGCTACACCTTC.

V and J are TRBV27 and TRBJ1-3, with D hard to call. The V and J ends lost 3 bases and 1 base respectively, with 10 bases between them. This CDR3 is built from 15 residues. Germline CDR1 is MNHEY and CDR2 is SMNVEV (reference sequence). CDR3 sequence reads: CASSFSGGSGNTIYF. CDR3 coding DNA: TGTGCCAGCAGTTTTTCTGGAGGGTCTGGAAACACCATATATTTT.

The chain carries TRBV9 and TRBJ2-7; possible D gene TRBD2, 6 bases. The CDR3 is 16 residues long. Trimming stripped 0 bases from V and 0 bases from J, with 13 bases between. Germline V gives CDR1 SGDLS, CDR2 YYNGEE. The CDR3 is CASSVGPGDLSYEQYF. CDR3 nucleotide sequence: TGTGCCAGCAGCGTAGGGCCGGGGGATCTCTCCTACGAGCAGTACTTC.

This chain joins TRBV4-3 and TRBJ1-5, with D perhaps matching TRBD1 (5 bases). CDR1 is LGHNA, CDR2 YSLEER, per germline. CDR3 size: 12 residues. V gave up 4 bases and J gave up 11 bases, with 12 bases separating them. The CDR3 here is CASSRGTGAQHF. CDR3 DNA sequence: TGCGCCAGCAGCCGCGGGACGGGGGCCCAGCATTTT.

The rearrangement links TRBV5-1 to TRBJ2-3; 8 bases agree with TRBD2. The germline V gene has CDR1 SGHRS and CDR2 YFSETQ. J gave up 6 bases and V 4 bases, and 13 bases lay outside the gene matches. The CDR3 spans 16 residues. DNA for the CDR3: TGCGCCAGCAGCCTGGCCGGGACTAGATTTTCGGATACGCAGTATTTT. This codes for CASSLAGTRFSDTQYF. Using reference TRBV5-1 and TRBJ2-3 for the parts outside the CDR3, the full variable domain is KAGVTQTPRYLIKTRGQQVTLSCSPISGHRSVSWYQQTPGQGLQFLFEYFSETQRNKGNFPGRFSGRQFSNSRSEMNVSTLELGDSALYLCASSLAGTRFSDTQYFGPGTRLTVL.

This chain links TRBV27 with TRBJ2-1; 7 positions match TRBD1. The length of the CDR3 is 15 residues. J was trimmed by 3 bases and V by 8 bases; bases with no gene match: 10. The germline V gene has CDR1 MNHEY and CDR2 SMNVEV (reference sequence). The CDR3: CASGLGTDYYNEQFF. The CDR3, as DNA: TGTGCCAGCGGCCTGGGGACAGACTACTACAATGAGCAGTTCTTC.

The CDR3 DNA follows: TGTGCCAGTAGTATAGATTGGGGGGGCGCCCCCGGGGAGCTGTTTTTT. Its protein is CASSIDWGGAPGELFF. This rearrangement joins TRBV19 to TRBJ2-2; maybe TRBD2 (7 bases). The CDR3 is 16 residues long. With 0 bases removed from V and 6 bases from J, the gap between germline ends came to 14 bases. Germline CDR1 LNHDA, CDR2 SQIVND (reference sequence). Drawing the rest from reference TRBV19 and TRBJ2-2, the complete variable domain is DGGITQSPKYLFRKEGQNVTLSCEQNLNHDAMYWYRQDPGQGLRLIYYSQIVNDFQKGDIAEGYSVSREKKESFPLTVTSAQKNPTAFYLCASSIDWGGAPGELFFGEGSRLTVL.

The rearrangement uses TRBV5-1 and TRBJ1-6, with 7 bases identical to TRBD1. Germline V lookup: CDR1 SGHRS, CDR2 YFSETQ. There are 13 residues in the CDR3. Trimming at V came to 7 bases and at J to 6 bases, leaving 4 bases not matched to a gene. As DNA, the CDR3 is TGCGCCAGCCGCCGGGACAGTAATTCACCCCTCCACTTT. Encoded protein: CASRRDSNSPLHF.

The J gene is TRBJ1-3, the V gene TRBV6-1; D perhaps matches TRBD1 (6 bases). The CDR3 totals 15 residues. The germline V and J ends were trimmed by 3 bases and 4 bases, with 13 bases remaining between them. The germline CDR1 and CDR2 sequences are MNHNS and SASEGT. CDR3 sequence: CASSEGGAFGNTIYF. CDR3 DNA sequence: TGTGCCAGCAGTGAGGGGGGGGCATTCGGAAACACCATATATTTT.

This clone was picked up a small number of times. The chain employs TRBV5-6 and TRBJ1-5; D is ambiguous. This CDR3 contains 13 residues. Germline V lookup: CDR1 SGHDT, CDR2 YYEEEE. Trimming stripped 0 bases from V and 5 bases from J, with 6 bases between. The CDR3 sequence: CASSLGRHQPQHF. The CDR3 region has the DNA TGTGCCAGCAGCTTGGGGAGACATCAGCCCCAGCATTTT.

J is TRBJ2-7 and V is TRBV3-1 (or the pseudogene TRBV3-2), with 8 bases lining up with TRBD1. The V gene end was trimmed by 4 bases and the J gene end by 2 bases; junction bases not matched to a gene: 1. The CDR3 runs 13 residues. Germline V CDR1 and CDR2: LGHDT, YNNKEL (reference sequence). For the CDR3, the DNA is TGTGCCAGCAGCCGGACAGGGCCCTACGAGCAGTACTTC. Translating it yields CASSRTGPYEQYF.

The chain has TRBV11-3 and TRBJ2-3; D ambiguous. Trimming cost V 3 bases and J 0 bases, with 7 bases left between them. In germline, CDR1 is SGHNT, CDR2 YENEEA. There are 14 residues in the CDR3. CDR3 sequence reads: CASSLARSTDTQYF. CDR3 nucleotides: TGTGCCAGCAGCTTGGCCAGAAGCACAGATACGCAGTATTTT.

The rearrangement uses TRBV18 and TRBJ2-7, with unresolved D. V lost 0 bases, J lost 2 bases, and 8 bases lay in between. This CDR3 comprises 14 residues. Germline CDR1 is KGHSH and CDR2 is LQKENI. CDR3 region: CASSPPLSPYEQYF. The CDR3 region has the DNA TGTGCCAGCTCACCACCGCTCAGTCCCTACGAGCAGTACTTC. Together with reference TRBV18 and TRBJ2-7, the CDR3 gives the full variable domain: NAGVMQNPRHLVRRRGQEARLRCSPMKGHSHVYWYRQLPEEGLKFMVYLQKENIIDESGMPKERFSAEFPKEGPSILRIQQVVRGDSAAYFCASSPPLSPYEQYFGPGTRLTVT.

The chain recombines TRBV6-5 with TRBJ2-1, with 7 bases fitting TRBD1. The ends lost 6 bases at V and 2 bases at J; junction bases unmatched: 4. CDR3 length: 14 amino acids. In germline, CDR1 is MNHEY, CDR2 SVGAGI. The CDR3 DNA reads as TGTGCCAGCAGGAGGACAGGTACCTACAATGAGCAGTTCTTC. It is translated as CASRRTGTYNEQFF.

The rearrangement joins TRBV11-2 to TRBJ2-5, with TRBD1 identical over 8 bases. V lost 5 bases, J lost 5 bases, and 16 bases stayed unmatched. This CDR3 region has 17 residues. Germline assignment: CDR1 SGHAT and CDR2 FQNNGV. The CDR3 sequence is CASSRGSYRTGSETQYF. The CDR3 DNA reads TGTGCCAGCAGCCGAGGCTCGTATAGGACAGGGAGCGAGACCCAGTACTTC.